These T cell receptor beta chains were read from a single sample in a study of graft-versus-host responses after intestinal transplantation. No antigen has been assigned to these receptors. This table comes from immunoSEQ multiplex PCR, and its TCRdb copy is limited to in-frame clones, with some not included. The sample yields roughly 120,000 clones, about nine tenths seen once. The sample was unstimulated CD4+ T cells sorted from spleen or lymph node cells, taken before intestinal transplant. The receptors were sampled from a human donor who received an intestinal transplant. The CDR3 runs from the conserved cysteine through the conserved F or W. The order of the fields is CDR3 protein, CDR3 DNA, V gene, clone size, D gene, J gene. The D gene is left open where the match is weak. Expanded clones are given a class, and other clones once, few, many or no size at all.

CASSRSGHPGMTEAFF,TGTGCCAGCAGCAGATCGGGACACCCAGGGATGACTGAAGCTTTCTTT,TRBV28,once,NA,TRBJ1-1
CASSFQGAGELFF,TGTGCCAGCAGCTTCCAGGGGGCCGGGGAGCTGTTTTTT,TRBV6-1,NA,TRBD1,TRBJ2-2
CASSVWTSGSRNEQFF,TGTGCCAGCAGCGTTTGGACTAGCGGGAGTCGCAATGAGCAGTTCTTC,TRBV7-8,NA,TRBD2,TRBJ2-1
CASSLRGAGTDTQYF,TGCGCCAGCAGCTTAAGGGGCGCCGGCACAGATACGCAGTATTTT,TRBV5-1,NA,NA,TRBJ2-3
CSVAELLDTQYF,TGCAGCGTCGCCGAACTCCTAGATACGCAGTATTTT,TRBV29-1,NA,NA,TRBJ2-3
CASSQEAQRDQPQHF,TGCGCCAGCAGCCAGGAAGCCCAGCGCGATCAGCCCCAGCATTTT,TRBV4-1,NA,NA,TRBJ1-5
CSVGVSGVLESTDTQYF,TGCAGCGTTGGGGTTAGCGGGGTACTCGAGAGCACAGATACGCAGTATTTT,TRBV29-1,NA,TRBD2,TRBJ2-3
CASRQGINNEKLFF,TGTGCCAGCAGACAGGGGATCAATAATGAAAAACTGTTTTTT,TRBV6-5,once,TRBD1,TRBJ1-4
CATSRGDRVALQETQYF,TGTGCCACCAGCAGAGGCGACAGGGTGGCCTTACAAGAGACCCAGTACTTC,TRBV15,NA,TRBD1,TRBJ2-5
CATSREPGGGTEAFF,TGTGCCACCAGCAGAGAGCCAGGGGGAGGCACTGAAGCTTTCTTT,TRBV15,once,TRBD1,TRBJ1-1
CSVVQVLGQPQHF,TGCAGCGTCGTCCAGGTTTTGGGTCAGCCCCAGCATTTT,TRBV29-1,few,NA,TRBJ1-5
CASSTGGGTDTQYF,TGTGCCAGTTCGACAGGGGGCGGCACAGATACGCAGTATTTT,TRBV5-6,NA,TRBD1,TRBJ2-3
CASSSGLAGETQYF,TGTGCCAGCAGCTCGGGACTAGCGGGGGAGACCCAGTACTTC,TRBV11-2,few,TRBD2,TRBJ2-5
CASSPRLAGADTQYF,TGTGCCAGCAGTCCTCGACTAGCGGGAGCAGATACGCAGTATTTT,TRBV2,once,TRBD2,TRBJ2-3
CASSLNGGGNQPQHF,TGTGCCAGCAGCTTAAATGGGGGCGGCAATCAGCCCCAGCATTTT,TRBV7-9,NA,NA,TRBJ1-5
CASSEYIRGPYNEQFF,TGTGCCAGCAGTGAATATATCAGGGGACCCTACAATGAGCAGTTCTTC,TRBV25-1,NA,NA,TRBJ2-1
CASSPRTSGGIGTDTQYF,TGCGCCAGCAGCCCACGGACTAGCGGGGGGATCGGCACAGATACGCAGTATTTT,TRBV5-1,NA,TRBD2,TRBJ2-3
CASSLEGGGQAWGAFF,TGCGCCAGCAGCTTGGAAGGTGGGGGACAGGCCTGGGGAGCTTTCTTT,TRBV5-1,NA,TRBD1,TRBJ1-1
CASSPKGGKNEQFF,TGTGCCAGCAGCCCGAAAGGGGGCAAGAATGAGCAGTTCTTC,TRBV5-4,NA,TRBD1,TRBJ2-1
CAISESTLRARGYTF,TGTGCCATCAGTGAGAGTACTCTGCGGGCGCGGGGCTACACCTTC,TRBV10-3,NA,NA,TRBJ1-2
CAISEKAGTSYYGYTF,TGTGCCATCAGTGAGAAGGCAGGGACAAGCTACTATGGCTACACCTTC,TRBV10-3,NA,NA,TRBJ1-2
CASSQGRSPIYEQYF,TGCGCCAGCAGCCAGGGGCGGTCACCCATTTACGAGCAGTACTTC,TRBV4-3,NA,NA,TRBJ2-7
CASSQKTAGAQETQYF,TGTGCCAGCAGTCAAAAGACAGCGGGGGCCCAAGAGACCCAGTACTTC,TRBV28,NA,TRBD2,TRBJ2-5
CASSQGPARGNQPQHF,TGCGCCAGCAGCCAAGGACCCGCCAGGGGCAATCAGCCCCAGCATTTT,TRBV4-1,few,NA,TRBJ1-5
CASSLSGTSANEQYF,TGTGCCAGCTCACTCTCCGGGACTAGCGCGAACGAGCAGTACTTC,TRBV18,NA,TRBD2,TRBJ2-7
CASSPTSGTDTQYF,TGTGCCAGCAGCCCGACTAGCGGCACAGATACGCAGTATTTT,TRBV7-3,NA,TRBD2,TRBJ2-3
CASSTGTSGSIYEQYF,TGCGCCAGCAGCACCGGAACCAGCGGGAGCATCTACGAGCAGTACTTC,TRBV5-1,NA,TRBD2,TRBJ2-7
CSAPVTDTQYF,TGCAGTGCTCCAGTGACAGATACGCAGTATTTT,TRBV20-1,once,NA,TRBJ2-3
CASSNPGQGSEQYF,TGCGCCAGCAGCAACCCGGGACAGGGTTCCGAGCAGTACTTC,TRBV5-1,few,TRBD1,TRBJ2-7
CASSLAGGLQPQHF,TGTGCCAGCAGCTTAGCGGGGGGGTTACAGCCCCAGCATTTT,TRBV7-6,once,NA,TRBJ1-5
CASSLGQVNTGELFF,TGTGCCAGCAGCTTAGGGCAGGTGAACACCGGGGAGCTGTTTTTT,TRBV7-6,NA,NA,TRBJ2-2
CASSLVWLAGAHNEQFF,TGCGCCAGCAGCTTGGTGTGGCTGGCGGGGGCCCACAATGAGCAGTTCTTC,TRBV5-1,NA,NA,TRBJ2-1
CASSLLGELPGAFF,TGTGCCAGCAGCCTGTTAGGGGAATTACCTGGAGCTTTCTTT,TRBV7-9,NA,NA,TRBJ1-1
CSVRRDTSSYNEQFF,TGCAGCGTCCGCAGAGACACCAGCTCCTACAATGAGCAGTTCTTC,TRBV29-1,once,NA,TRBJ2-1
CASHLDRGTKKLFF,TGTGCCAGCCATTTAGACAGGGGTACTAAAAAACTGTTTTTT,TRBV6-6,NA,TRBD1,TRBJ1-4
CASGQRGLANEKLFF,TGCGCCAGCGGCCAGAGGGGGTTGGCTAATGAAAAACTGTTTTTT,TRBV4-1,few,NA,TRBJ1-4
CASSIGTPYGYTF,TGTGCCAGCAGTATAGGGACACCCTATGGCTACACCTTC,TRBV6-1,NA,NA,TRBJ1-2
CAWSVIGGNSPLHF,TGTGCCTGGAGTGTAATAGGGGGTAATTCACCCCTCCACTTT,TRBV30,NA,NA,TRBJ1-6
CASLGTSTYEQYF,TGTGCCAGCCTCGGGACTAGCACCTACGAGCAGTACTTC,TRBV6-5,once,TRBD2,TRBJ2-7
CASSKASSSGGEGSPLHF,TGTGCCAGCAGCAAAGCGTCGTCCAGCGGCGGCGAGGGATCACCCCTCCACTTT,TRBV21-1,once,NA,TRBJ1-6
CASSVALQSSYEQYF,TGTGCCAGCAGCGTAGCTTTACAGAGCTCCTACGAGCAGTACTTC,TRBV9,once,NA,TRBJ2-7
CASSSRGNTEAFF,TGTGCCAGCAGTTCTAGGGGGAACACTGAAGCTTTCTTT,TRBV6-5,NA,NA,TRBJ1-1